These 20 T cell receptor beta chains originate from one sample sequenced in a study of blood T cell repertoires in COVID-19. Here immunoSEQ multiplex PCR was the method, and the copy in TCRdb shows in-frame clones only, minus some. The sample has fewer than 250,000 clones; more than 70% are singletons. Material for sequencing was PBMCs or T cells enriched from blood (not recorded which). These receptor sequences come from a woman aged 45-65 years who had recovered from COVID-19.

This clone was observed a handful of times. The chain joins TRBV28 to TRBJ1-2; D gene uncertain. CDR3 length: 13 amino acids. Germline assignment: CDR1 MDHEN and CDR2 SYDVKM. Trimming cost V 2 bases and J 8 bases, with 12 bases left between them. The CDR3 DNA sequence: TGTGCCAGCAGTTTAGACTGGGGAGGGGGCTACACCTTC. Translation: CASSLDWGGGYTF.

The chain has TRBV9 and TRBJ2-1; 8 positions match TRBD2. CDR1 SGDLS and CDR2 YYNGEE come from the germline V gene. The CDR3 is 15 residues long. V shed 0 bases and J 4 bases; nucleotides not matched to a gene: 3. The CDR3 sequence: CASSVVAGTYNEQFF. In DNA, the CDR3 is TGTGCCAGCAGCGTAGTAGCGGGGACTTACAATGAGCAGTTCTTC.

This chain joins TRBV5-5 and TRBJ1-4; D unresolved. Looked up from germline, CDR1 is SGHKS and CDR2 is YYEKEE (reference sequence). V shed 3 bases and J shed 2 bases, with 14 bases lying between them. The CDR3 is 16 amino acids. DNA of the CDR3: TGTGCCAGCAGCTCCGGGTCCCTTGGGACTAATGAAAAACTGTTTTTT. Protein sequence: CASSSGSLGTNEKLFF.

The J gene is TRBJ1-2, the V gene TRBV6-1; D possibly corresponds to TRBD1 (6 bases). Trimming took 4 bases from V and 3 from J, leaving 18 bases between them. The germline CDR1 and CDR2 sequences are MNHNS and SASEGT. The CDR3 has 16 amino acids. The CDR3 DNA sequence: TGTGCCAGCAGTGGGAGAACAGGGCGGGTGGACTATGGCTACACCTTC. This translates into CASSGRTGRVDYGYTF.

This rearrangement joins TRBV28 to TRBJ2-3; 8 nucleotides match TRBD2. After removal of 3 bases from V and 4 bases from J, the junction contained 3 bases not matched to a gene. CDR1 is MDHEN and CDR2 is SYDVKM in the germline V gene. The CDR3 length is 14 residues. CDR3 sequence: CASSFGRAADTQYF. CDR3 DNA sequence: TGTGCCAGCAGTTTCGGGAGGGCCGCAGATACGCAGTATTTT.

The rearrangement uses TRBV28 and TRBJ1-6, with D hard to call. The V end was cut by 7 bases, the J end by 7 bases, with 11 bases between. CDR1 is MDHEN, CDR2 SYDVKM, per germline. This CDR3 has 13 residues. CDR3 region: CASTLSGNSPLHF. CDR3 coding DNA: TGTGCCAGCACCTTAAGCGGAAATTCACCCCTCCACTTT.

The CDR3 DNA follows: TGCGCCATAAGGGAGATGGGACAGGTTGACACTGAAGCTTTCTTT. Translated: CAIREMGQVDTEAFF. This chain uses TRBV10-1 with TRBJ1-1; 8 bases line up with TRBD1. V shed 10 bases and J 3 bases; nucleotides not matched to a gene: 13. This CDR3 spans 15 amino acids. Germline-derived CDR1 and CDR2 are WNHNN and SYGVQD (reference sequence).

This chain joins TRBV5-1 and TRBJ2-2, with TRBD1 matching over 8 bases. Germline V gene lookup returns CDR1 SGHRS and CDR2 YFSETQ. The V and J ends lost 4 bases and 7 bases, in that order; junction bases with no gene match: 12. The CDR3 extends over 16 amino acids. Here the CDR3 reads CASSPQQGASDGELFF. As DNA, the CDR3 is TGCGCCAGCAGCCCCCAGCAGGGGGCGAGTGACGGGGAGCTGTTTTTT.

In this sample, this clone turned up once. The chain joins TRBV28 to TRBJ2-1; 9 positions agree with TRBD2. CDR1 is MDHEN, CDR2 SYDVKM, per germline. V lost 6 bases and J lost 15; bases outside the gene matches: 15. The CDR3 extends over 14 amino acids. CDR3: CASSKREVVGGSFF. The CDR3 coding sequence is TGTGCCAGCAGCAAGCGGGAGGTTGTGGGTGGGTCGTTCTTC.

This clone has just one count. The DNA of the CDR3 is TGTGCCTGGAGTCACGGTGTGAACACCGGGGAGCTGTTTTTT. Protein product: CAWSHGVNTGELFF. This chain connects TRBV30 to TRBJ2-2; unclear D gene. The germline V gene has CDR1 GTSNPN and CDR2 SVGIG (reference sequence). V was trimmed by 2 bases and J by 1 base, leaving 8 bases between them. This CDR3 has 14 amino acids.

This chain links TRBV6-6 with TRBJ1-5; 7 bases fit TRBD1. The V segment lost 6 bases and the J segment 0 bases; nucleotides outside the gene matches: 8. The germline V gene encodes CDR1 MNHNY and CDR2 SVGAGI (reference sequence). The CDR3 totals 16 residues. The CDR3 nucleotides are TGTGCCAGCAGAATCGGGACAGCAGATAGCAATCAGCCCCAGCATTTT. It codes for CASRIGTADSNQPQHF.

The chain carries TRBV6-5 and TRBJ2-1, with D perhaps matching TRBD1 (6 bases). The CDR3 runs to 15 residues. Looked up from germline, CDR1 is MNHEY and CDR2 is SVGAGI. V gave up 1 base and J gave up 4 bases, with 11 bases separating them. CDR3 in DNA: TGTGCCAGCAGTTACTTTGGACAGACATACAATGAGCAGTTCTTC. It codes for CASSYFGQTYNEQFF.

J is TRBJ1-3 and V is TRBV29-1, with D possibly being TRBD1 (5 bases). The germline V gene encodes CDR1 SQVTM and CDR2 ANQGSEA. The CDR3 covers 13 residues. Between the trimmed V and J ends, which lost 4 bases and 0 bases, there was a span of 7 bases. CDR3 sequence (DNA): TGCAGCGTTGTCAGGGACTCTGGAAACACCATATATTTT. Residues: CSVVRDSGNTIYF.

This rearrangement joins TRBV5-8 to TRBJ2-2; the D gene is possibly TRBD1 (5 bases). Trimming stripped 4 bases from V and 5 bases from J, with 9 bases between. Germline CDR1 SGHTS, CDR2 YDEGEE. CDR3 size: 13 residues. The CDR3 DNA reads as TGTGCCAGCAGCCGTCGGACAACCGGGGAGCTGTTTTTT. This codes for CASSRRTTGELFF.

This chain links TRBV5-4 with TRBJ2-1; 8 bases line up with TRBD2. The CDR3 contains 13 residues. Germline trimming cut 4 bases from V and 6 bases from J; bases unmatched to any gene: 3. The germline CDR1 and CDR2 sequences are SGHNT and YYREEE (reference sequence). The CDR3: CASSTGLVNEQFF. The CDR3 bases are TGTGCCAGCAGCACGGGACTAGTCAATGAGCAGTTCTTC.

A remark on this clone: One end of the junction is discordant with germline, which a read error may explain. The CDR3 is CASSVAGAPYEQYF. The CDR3 DNA reads as TGTGCCAGCAGCGTAGCGGGAGCCCCCTACGAGCAGTACTTC. V and J are TRBV7-8 and TRBJ2-7; TRBD2 matches at 9 bases. The CDR3 consists of 14 residues. In germline, CDR1 is SGHVS, CDR2 FQNEAQ.

This clone has just a few counts. V and J are TRBV18 and TRBJ1-5; D ambiguous. CDR1 KGHSH and CDR2 LQKENI come from the germline V gene. This CDR3 comprises 16 residues. V lost 3 bases and J lost 0, with 12 bases in between. The CDR3: CASSPVGSNSNQPQHF. CDR3 bases: TGTGCCAGCTCACCTGTAGGGAGTAATAGCAATCAGCCCCAGCATTTT.

The chain is built from TRBV5-6 and TRBJ2-7; TRBD2 matches 8 bases. V was pared by 4 bases and J by 3 bases, with 12 bases of the junction left unmatched. This CDR3 region has 16 residues. The germline V gene encodes CDR1 SGHDT and CDR2 YYEEEE. The CDR3 loop reads CASSRATSGDYYEQYF. Here the CDR3 DNA reads TGTGCCAGCAGCCGGGCCACTAGCGGAGATTACTACGAGCAGTACTTC.

V is TRBV6-2 or TRBV6-3 and J is TRBJ2-2, with 7 bases lining up with TRBD2. CDR1 MNHEY and CDR2 SVGEGT come from the germline V gene. The J segment lost 5 bases and the V segment lost 4 bases, leaving 7 bases of the junction unmatched. There are 15 residues in the CDR3. The CDR3 DNA reads as TGTGCCAGCAGTTCCCGGGACTACCCAACCGGGGAGCTGTTTTTT. Translation gives CASSSRDYPTGELFF.

This chain uses TRBV4-1 with TRBJ1-4; D is perhaps TRBD1 (6 bases). CDR1 is MGHRA, CDR2 YSYEKL, per germline. V was shortened by 5 bases and J by 1 base, with 11 bases between the two germline ends. The length of the CDR3 is 15 residues. CDR3 sequence: CASSAPGVTNEKLFF. The CDR3 DNA reads as TGCGCCAGCAGCGCCCCAGGGGTAACTAATGAAAAACTGTTTTTT.